These 20 T cell receptor beta chains were sequenced from one sample in a study of human T cells and chemical hapten exposure. In TCRdb, the RACE reads were re-called with MiXCR into one record per CDR3 protein. Of approximately 400,000 distinct CDR3 sequences detected, approximately 5.1% appear once; the ten largest clones hold just over 2.5%. The time point is: pre-sensitization, week 0. Treatment given: therapeutic diphenylcyclopropenone sensitization with weekly scalp DPC. Sequencing was performed on whole blood, taken in connection with sensitization to the hapten diphenylcyclopropenone (DPC). Receptors were obtained from a woman in her fifties or sixties with alopecia areata. Some clones in this sample may be carry-over from other donors' samples.

This clonotype was seen a few times. This chain links TRBV27 with TRBJ1-4; D unresolved. V was trimmed by 8 bases and J by 5 bases, leaving 15 bases between them. Germline CDR1 MNHEY, CDR2 SMNVEV (reference sequence). The CDR3 loop spans 14 amino acids. The CDR3 sequence is CASGSERENEKLFF. CDR3 sequence (DNA): TGTGCCAGCGGCTCAGAGCGCGAGAATGAAAAACTGTTTTTT. Looking up the rest from reference TRBV27 and TRBJ1-4 gives the full variable domain: EAQVTQNPRYLITVTGKKLTVTCSQNMNHEYMSWYRQDPGLGLRQIYYSMNVEVTDKGDVPEGYKVSRKEKRNFPLILESPSPNQTSLYFCASGSERENEKLFFGSGTQLSVL.

The rearrangement uses TRBV7-3 and TRBJ2-2; D is ambiguous. CDR1 SGHTA and CDR2 FQGTGA come from the germline V gene. The ends were cut back, 4 bases at V and 5 bases at J, with 14 bases in the middle. The CDR3 covers 15 residues. The CDR3 spells CASSYTTSGTGELFF. CDR3 coding DNA: TGTGCCAGCAGCTACACAACCTCTGGGACCGGGGAGCTGTTTTTT.

This clonotype was seen ten or more times. V usage is TRBV5-6 and J usage is TRBJ1-6; weak D call: TRBD1 (6 bases). Trimming removed 6 bases from V and 9 bases from J, with 13 bases in between. This CDR3 is built from 13 residues. Per germline, CDR1 SGHDT and CDR2 YYEEEE. The CDR3 bases are TGTGCCAGCACCCGCCGGGGGGCTTCACCCCTCCACTTT. Translation gives CASTRRGASPLHF.

This clonotype was counted at least ten times. The V and J genes are TRBV20-1 and TRBJ2-7; D is possibly TRBD1 or TRBD2 (6 bases each). Germline CDR1 is DFQATT and CDR2 is SNEGSKA (reference sequence). This CDR3 contains 14 residues. Trimming removed 3 bases at V and 2 bases at J, with 14 bases between. CDR3 sequence reads: CSASKTGGPYEQYF. The CDR3 region has the DNA TGCAGTGCTAGCAAGACCGGGGGCCCCTACGAGCAGTACTTC.

Ten or more counts support this clonotype. The gene calls are TRBV7-2 and TRBJ2-1; D call uncertain. The V gene lost 5 bases and the J gene lost 9 bases, with 14 bases spanning the gap. Germline loops: CDR1 SGHTA, CDR2 FQGNSA. There are 13 residues in the CDR3. CDR3 bases: TGTGCCAGCAGCCCCCGACTCCTGGGTGAGCAGTTCTTC. Protein: CASSPRLLGEQFF.

The gene calls are TRBV10-1 and TRBJ1-5, with unresolved D. The CDR3 has 15 residues. V was clipped by 8 bases and J by 0 bases, with 14 bases between them. Germline V gives CDR1 WNHNN, CDR2 SYGVQD (reference sequence). The CDR3 DNA reads TGCGCCAGCCCCCAGGCAGGAGATAGCAATCAGCCCCAGCATTTT. It yields the protein CASPQAGDSNQPQHF.

This clonotype was seen only a few times. This chain uses TRBV4-2 with TRBJ2-2, with TRBD1 identical over 7 bases. The CDR3 is made up of 14 amino acids. Germline-derived CDR1 and CDR2 are LGHNA and YNFKEQ. The J segment lost 6 bases and the V segment lost 4 bases, leaving 5 bases of the junction unmatched. CDR3 loop: CASSRRQGPGELFF. For the CDR3, the DNA is TGTGCCAGCAGCCGACGACAGGGCCCCGGGGAGCTGTTTTTT.

The table lists this clonotype with a few counts. The gene calls are TRBV7-9 and TRBJ2-3, with D tentatively TRBD2 (6 bases). This CDR3 has 12 residues. CDR1 SEHNR and CDR2 FQNEAQ come from the germline V gene (reference sequence). Deletions cut 11 bases from V and 8 bases from J, with 17 bases between. This CDR3 reads CAGLAVPGTQYF. In nucleotides, the CDR3 is TGTGCCGGATTAGCGGTGCCGGGTACGCAGTATTTT.

As regards this clonotype: A much bigger clone sits one base away, suggesting this may be a read error. The chain couples TRBV5-1 to TRBJ2-1, with 7 nucleotides matching TRBD2. Per germline, CDR1 SGHRS and CDR2 YFSETQ. The CDR3 extends over 13 amino acids. V shed 1 base and J 9 bases; nucleotides not matched to a gene: 4. In DNA form, the CDR3 reads TGCGCCAGCAGCTTGCCGGGGGAGGGTGAGCAGTTCTTC. It yields the protein CASSLPGEGEQFF.

This clonotype was seen ten or more times. V and J are TRBV20-1 and TRBJ1-2; the match to TRBD1 covers 8 bases. The CDR3 is made up of 12 amino acids. Germline values: CDR1 DFQATT, CDR2 SNEGSKA (reference sequence). The trim removed 3 bases at V and 4 bases at J, leaving 1 base unmatched. DNA of the CDR3: TGCAGTGCTAGGGGACAGGCCTATGGCTACACCTTC. Residues: CSARGQAYGYTF.

This clonotype came up many times. This chain joins TRBV28 and TRBJ2-3; 11 bases are shared with TRBD1. CDR1 is MDHEN and CDR2 is SYDVKM in the germline V gene. The length of the CDR3 is 17 residues. V gave up 4 bases and J gave up 5 bases; unmatched junction bases: 11. The chain's CDR3 is CASSSPRTGGAKDTQYF. CDR3 nucleotides: TGTGCCAGCAGTTCTCCCAGGACAGGGGGCGCTAAAGATACGCAGTATTTT.

This clonotype was picked up a small number of times. The rearrangement joins TRBV10-3 to TRBJ2-7; 8 nucleotides match TRBD1. CDR3 size: 15 residues. Unmatched junction bases numbered 10, after V lost 7 bases and J lost 2 bases. Germline V CDR1 and CDR2: ENHRY, SYGVKD. Here the CDR3 reads CAITLDRVRTYEQYF. The CDR3, as DNA: TGTGCCATCACCCTGGACAGGGTAAGGACCTACGAGCAGTACTTC.

This clonotype has ten or more counts. The CDR3 loop is CASSYGAGGTDTQYF. The CDR3 nucleotides read TGTGCCAGCAGTTACGGCGCGGGCGGCACAGATACGCAGTATTTT. V usage is TRBV6-5 and J usage is TRBJ2-3; possibly TRBD2 for D (5 bases). CDR3 length equals 15 residues. Germline CDR1 reads MNHEY; CDR2 reads SVGAGI. V was pared by 2 bases and J by 1 base, with 10 bases between.

This clonotype was counted between two and nine times. The rearrangement links TRBV5-1 to TRBJ1-4; 9 nucleotides align to TRBD1. The germline V gene has CDR1 SGHRS and CDR2 YFSETQ. V lost 2 bases to trimming and J lost 7 bases; unmatched junction nucleotides: 3. The CDR3 runs 14 residues. CDR3 sequence reads: CASSLWGQGEKLFF. The CDR3, as DNA: TGCGCCAGCAGCTTATGGGGACAGGGTGAAAAACTGTTTTTT.

In this sample, this clonotype turned up many times. The chain recombines TRBV12-3 or TRBV12-4 with TRBJ2-7; perhaps TRBD1 as D (6 bases). This CDR3 is built from 13 residues. Trimming pared 6 bases from V and 2 bases from J, leaving 11 bases between. CDR3 sequence reads: CASSRTEAYEQYF. The CDR3 DNA reads as TGTGCCAGCAGCCGGACAGAAGCCTACGAGCAGTACTTC.

The sample holds many counts of this clonotype. The CDR3 region has the DNA TGCAGTGCTAGTGGGGGAACTAGCAGATCCAATGAGCAGTTCTTC. It encodes CSASGGTSRSNEQFF. The chain couples TRBV20-1 to TRBJ2-1, with D maybe TRBD2 (6 bases). Germline V CDR1 and CDR2: DFQATT, SNEGSKA (reference sequence). The CDR3 length is 15 residues. V dropped 3 bases and J dropped 6 bases, with 18 bases sitting between them.

In this sample, this clonotype turned up a few times. V gene TRBV20-1 combines with J gene TRBJ2-4; D is unclear. Trimming left V 1 base short and J 0 bases short, with 13 bases between. Germline V gives CDR1 DFQATT, CDR2 SNEGSKA (reference sequence). This CDR3 contains 16 residues. For the CDR3, the DNA is TGCAGTGCTAGAGTATTTGGTGCCGTAGCCAAAAACATTCAGTACTTC. It codes for CSARVFGAVAKNIQYF.

This clonotype was detected only a few times. The V call is TRBV28, the J call TRBJ1-5; D is perhaps TRBD1 (6 bases). Trimming removed 1 base from V and 2 bases from J, with 15 bases in between. The V gene's germline CDR1 is MDHEN and CDR2 SYDVKM. The CDR3 covers 17 residues. The CDR3 loop reads CASSLLSQGYGNQPQHF. The CDR3 nucleotides read TGTGCCAGCAGTTTATTATCCCAGGGGTACGGCAATCAGCCCCAGCATTTT.

There are a few counts of this clonotype. The chain employs TRBV20-1 and TRBJ2-7, with 8 nucleotides matching TRBD2. CDR3 length: 12 residues. Germline CDR1 DFQATT, CDR2 SNEGSKA (reference sequence). The V gene end was trimmed by 6 bases and the J gene end by 6 bases; junction bases not matched to a gene: 7. The DNA of the CDR3 is TGCAGTGCGCGGGGACTAGGAGGCGAGCAGTACTTC. It is translated as CSARGLGGEQYF.

The chain has TRBV18 and TRBJ2-6; 7 nucleotides line up with TRBD1. The CDR3 is made up of 16 amino acids. With V trimmed by 4 bases and J by 1 base, 4 bases remained unmatched. Germline V gene data show CDR1 as KGHSH and CDR2 as LQKENI. The CDR3 DNA reads TGTGCCAGCTCACGACCGACAGGGTCTGGGGCCAACGTCCTGACTTTC. As protein: CASSRPTGSGANVLTF.